A single sample gave rise to the 21 T cell receptor beta chains below, sequenced in a study of cytomegalovirus exposure and HLA in healthy donors. PCR primers comprised 60 Vbeta and 13 Jbeta primers. This table comes from immunoSEQ multiplex PCR, and its TCRdb copy is limited to in-frame clones, with some not included. Of around 150,000 clones in the sample, around 86% were seen once. The sequenced sample was PBMCs. The receptor source for this set is a woman aged 45-65 years in good health and CMV-seropositive.

A note on this clone: The sample holds other DNA sequences that translate to the same CDR3. The chain carries TRBV2 and TRBJ1-5; 9 bases match TRBD1. This CDR3 spans 14 amino acids. V shed 3 bases and J 5 bases; nucleotides not matched to a gene: 2. Germline V CDR1 and CDR2: SNHLY, FYNNEI. The CDR3 coding sequence is TGTGCCAGCAGTGAGGGACAGGGCGATCAGCCCCAGCATTTT. It encodes CASSEGQGDQPQHF.

The count of this clone is one. This chain links TRBV4-1 with TRBJ1-2, with D possibly matching TRBD1 (5 bases). CDR3 size: 16 residues. Trimming took 4 bases from V and 2 from J, leaving 17 bases between them. Per germline, CDR1 MGHRA and CDR2 YSYEKL. CDR3 loop: CASSPPSQGLNYGYTF. CDR3 bases: TGCGCCAGCAGCCCCCCGAGTCAGGGACTAAACTATGGCTACACCTTC.

Ten or more counts support this clone. The J gene is TRBJ1-3, the V gene TRBV5-4; possibly TRBD1 for D (6 bases). The CDR3 contains 17 residues. The V gene lost 1 base and the J gene lost 0 bases, with 14 bases spanning the gap. Germline-derived CDR1 and CDR2 are SGHNT and YYREEE (reference sequence). The CDR3 sequence: CASSLRGGRSSGNTIYF. Here the CDR3 DNA reads TGTGCCAGCAGCTTGAGGGGGGGCAGAAGCTCTGGAAACACCATATATTTT.

The rearrangement joins TRBV6-5 to TRBJ1-1, with D perhaps TRBD1 (6 bases). The CDR3 is made up of 15 amino acids. Trimming took 5 bases from V and 3 from J, leaving 16 bases between them. The germline CDR1 and CDR2 sequences are MNHEY and SVGAGI. The CDR3 reads CASSPQGRQDTEAFF. The DNA for the CDR3 is TGTGCCAGCAGTCCACAGGGACGGCAGGACACTGAAGCTTTCTTT.

The chain employs TRBV2 and TRBJ1-4, with 12 bases aligning to TRBD1. V trimming: 4 bases; J trimming: 7 bases; junction bases outside the gene matches: 1. The CDR3 runs to 14 residues. Germline CDR1 reads SNHLY; CDR2 reads FYNNEI. The CDR3: CASSGDRGPEKLFF. The CDR3, as DNA: TGTGCCAGCAGTGGGGACAGGGGGCCTGAAAAACTGTTTTTT.

The chain combines TRBV4-3 with TRBJ2-1, with 10 positions matching TRBD1. Germline CDR1 is LGHNA and CDR2 is YSLEER. This CDR3 is built from 14 residues. The V and J ends lost 2 bases and 9 bases, in that order; junction bases with no gene match: 4. The CDR3: CASSQRGQGSEQFF. The DNA for the CDR3 is TGCGCCAGCAGCCAACGGGGACAGGGGAGTGAGCAGTTCTTC.

The V gene is TRBV9, the J gene TRBJ2-1; 12 bases align to TRBD2. This CDR3 region has 16 residues. Looked up from germline, CDR1 is SGDLS and CDR2 is YYNGEE. Germline trimming cut 0 bases from V and 7 bases from J; bases unmatched to any gene: 5. As DNA, the CDR3 is TGTGCCAGCAGCGTAGACCCTAGCGGGAGGGGGAATGAGCAGTTCTTC. Translated: CASSVDPSGRGNEQFF. The entire variable domain, with the rest obtained from reference TRBV9 and TRBJ2-1, is as follows: DSGVTQTPKHLITATGQRVTLRCSPRSGDLSVYWYQQSLDQGLQFLIQYYNGEERAKGNILERFSAQQFPDLHSELNLSSLELGDSALYFCASSVDPSGRGNEQFFGPGTRLTVL.

V gene TRBV10-3 combines with J gene TRBJ2-2; TRBD2 aligns across 9 bases. Germline CDR1 and CDR2: ENHRY and SYGVKD. The CDR3 contains 15 residues. V trimming: 6 bases; J trimming: 4 bases; junction bases outside the gene matches: 6. CDR3: CAISQREEGTGELFF. The CDR3 bases are TGTGCCATCAGCCAGCGGGAGGAGGGCACCGGGGAGCTGTTTTTT.

The J gene is TRBJ2-3, the V gene TRBV7-9, with D perhaps matching TRBD2 (7 bases). Germline V gives CDR1 SEHNR, CDR2 FQNEAQ (reference sequence). V was trimmed by 5 bases and J by 5 bases, leaving 17 bases between them. This CDR3 is built from 15 residues. CDR3: CASSPRGGTGDTQYF. CDR3 nucleotides: TGTGCCAGCAGCCCCAGGGGAGGGACGGGAGATACGCAGTATTTT. Full variable domain (missing parts from reference TRBV7-9 and TRBJ2-3): DTGVSQNPRHKITKRGQNVTFRCDPISEHNRLYWYRQTLGQGPEFLTYFQNEAQLEKSRLLSDRFSAERPKGSFSTLEIQRTEQGDSAMYLCASSPRGGTGDTQYFGPGTRLTVL.

V and J are TRBV5-1 and TRBJ2-5; a weak D match, TRBD1 (5 bases). V was cut by 2 bases and J by 4 bases, with 12 bases left in between. The CDR3 length is 14 residues. Looked up from germline, CDR1 is SGHRS and CDR2 is YFSETQ. CDR3 in amino acids: CASSFQAGSETQYF. The DNA of the CDR3 is TGCGCCAGCAGCTTTCAGGCAGGGTCAGAGACCCAGTACTTC.

On this clone itself: Germline is not matched at one junction end, which may reflect a read error. The CDR3 DNA reads as TGTTCCAGCAGCTTTGCTGCGGGAGGGTACTCCTACGAGCAGTACTTC. Protein: CSSSFAAGGYSYEQYF. The rearrangement links TRBV7-9 to TRBJ2-7, with 9 bases lining up with TRBD2. The CDR3 contains 16 residues. Per germline, CDR1 SEHNR and CDR2 FQNEAQ (reference sequence).

A note on this clone: An end of the junction does not agree with germline; a read error may underlie this. V gene TRBV2 combines with J gene TRBJ2-7, with D hard to call. Germline lookup yields CDR1 SNHLY and CDR2 FYNNEI. This CDR3 has 14 amino acids. As DNA, the CDR3 is TGTGCCAGCATGCTATTTTCTGGGCGTTCGGATTGTTCGTTC. Translated, it gives CASMLFSGRSDCSF.

The chain uses TRBV27 and TRBJ2-3, with D perhaps matching TRBD2 (6 bases). The CDR3 has 15 amino acids. Germline V gene lookup returns CDR1 MNHEY and CDR2 SMNVEV (reference sequence). Trimming left V 6 bases short and J 4 bases short, with 17 bases between. CDR3 coding DNA: TGTGCCAGCAGCCACGGGACTCCCCCCGCAGATACGCAGTATTTT. Amino acids: CASSHGTPPADTQYF.

The chain links TRBV27 to TRBJ1-5; a weak D match, TRBD1 (5 bases). Trimming removed 2 bases at V and 4 bases at J, with 9 bases between. Germline loops: CDR1 MNHEY, CDR2 SMNVEV (reference sequence). The CDR3 is 14 residues long. The CDR3 nucleotides read TGTGCCAGCAGTTTAAGGGGCACTAATCAGCCCCAGCATTTT. This sequence encodes CASSLRGTNQPQHF.

This clone was counted between two and nine times. Distinct nucleotide sequences in the sample also encode this CDR3. The chain couples TRBV5-1 to TRBJ1-2; TRBD1 agrees at 7 bases. CDR3 length: 14 residues. V lost 4 bases to trimming and J lost 2 bases; unmatched junction nucleotides: 5. Looked up from germline, CDR1 is SGHRS and CDR2 is YFSETQ. CDR3 nucleotide sequence: TGCGCCAGCAGCCCGGACAGGCTAAACTATGGCTACACCTTC. Protein: CASSPDRLNYGYTF.

This rearrangement joins TRBV4-3 to TRBJ2-7, with 11 bases lining up with TRBD2. The junction had 6 bases not matched to a gene; V was cut back by 0 bases and J by 2 bases. The germline CDR1 and CDR2 sequences are LGHNA and YSLEER. This CDR3 has 17 residues. CDR3 nucleotide sequence: TGCGCCAGCAGCCAAGAGCTAACGGGACTAGCGGCCTACGAGCAGTACTTC. It translates to CASSQELTGLAAYEQYF.

This clone has just one count. This chain links TRBV19 with TRBJ2-1; 10 nucleotides line up with TRBD2. Germline loops: CDR1 LNHDA, CDR2 SQIVND (reference sequence). The length of the CDR3 is 16 residues. The trim removed 6 bases at V and 3 bases at J, leaving 8 bases unmatched. The CDR3 DNA is TGTGCCAGTAGATCTCTAGCGGGAGCGGGCTACAATGAGCAGTTCTTC. Translating it yields CASRSLAGAGYNEQFF.

The chain carries TRBV2 and TRBJ1-2; 7 bases map to TRBD1. The CDR3 spans 16 residues. V was pared by 10 bases and J by 3 bases, with 17 bases of the junction left unmatched. Germline lookup yields CDR1 SNHLY and CDR2 FYNNEI. The CDR3 loop is CATYTAGTAFHYGYTF. The CDR3 DNA reads TGTGCCACCTATACGGCCGGGACAGCCTTTCACTATGGCTACACCTTC.

The gene calls are TRBV27 and TRBJ2-1; TRBD2 agrees at 9 bases. Germline V gene data show CDR1 as MNHEY and CDR2 as SMNVEV (reference sequence). The CDR3 spans 15 residues. V lost 5 bases, J lost 8 bases, and 10 bases stayed unmatched. CDR3 nucleotide sequence: TGTGCCAGCAGTAGCTATAGCGGGAGATCCCATGAGCAGTTCTTC. Translation gives CASSSYSGRSHEQFF.

J is TRBJ1-5 and V is TRBV6-1; unclear D gene. Trimming removed 4 bases at V and 0 bases at J, with 10 bases between. Per the germline V gene, CDR1 is MNHNS and CDR2 is SASEGT. The CDR3 contains 15 residues. CDR3 coding DNA: TGTGCCAGCAGTGCCGGGAGGTTTAGCAATCAGCCCCAGCATTTT. Amino acids: CASSAGRFSNQPQHF.

The rearrangement joins TRBV2 to TRBJ2-5; tentative D call: TRBD1 (5 bases). This CDR3 region has 15 residues. Germline values: CDR1 SNHLY, CDR2 FYNNEI. Trimming cost V 6 bases and J 7 bases, with 21 bases left between them. The DNA of the CDR3 is TGTGCCAGCAGCCTTTCTGCCTCGGACAATTCGACCCAGTACTTC. As protein: CASSLSASDNSTQYF.